The T cell receptor (beta chain) under discussion was sequenced for a study of blood T cell repertoires in COVID-19. Study information: Researchers got acute and convalescent COVID-19 samples from the United States, Italy and Spain. T cells, B-cell-depleted T cells, or PBMCs supplied cDNA or gDNA.

As handled by the study authors: Reference gene primer amplification gave estimated nucleated cell counts. The protocol was immunoSEQ multiplex PCR, while the TCRdb copy is restricted to in-frame clones and leaves out a portion. V and J calls and clone size are as listed in that table; D and trimming were resolved from the DNA. In the table there are roughly 70,000 clones, approximately 90% of which are singletons. CDR1 is SGDLS and CDR2 is YYNGEE in the germline V gene. The junction had 8 bases not matched to a gene; V was cut back by 3 bases and J by 5 bases. This CDR3 spans 17 amino acids. The V call is TRBV9, the J call TRBJ2-7; TRBD2 matches 16 bases. The clonotype comes from a human donor in a cohort sampled during active COVID-19. Sequencing used peripheral blood. The CDR3 spells CASSGPGLAGGPNEQYF. CDR3 DNA sequence: TGTGCCAGCAGCGGCCCGGGACTAGCGGGGGGGCCCAACGAGCAGTACTTC. The entire variable domain, with the rest obtained from reference TRBV9 and TRBJ2-7, is as follows: DSGVTQTPKHLITATGQRVTLRCSPRSGDLSVYWYQQSLDQGLQFLIQYYNGEERAKGNILERFSAQQFPDLHSELNLSSLELGDSALYFCASSGPGLAGGPNEQYFGPGTRLTVT.